The source of this TCR beta chain is a study of blood T cell repertoires in COVID-19. Enrolled through a virtual design, the participants were between roughly 18 and 90 years of age and came from about two dozen US areas. Original data processing: Nucleated cell number was recorded as an estimate derived from reference gene primer amplification. Sequenced by immunoSEQ multiplex PCR; TCRdb stores in-frame clones only, minus some. V and J calls and clone size are as listed in that table; D and trimming were resolved from the DNA. The sample includes about 210,000 clones, approximately 88% of them seen just once. This clonotype was obtained from a woman between 35 and 50 years old with acute COVID-19. The material sequenced was PBMCs or T cells enriched from blood (not recorded which).

Written as DNA, the CDR3 is TGTGCCAGCAGCAAAGAACAGAAAGAGACCCAGTACTTC. Translated, it gives CASSKEQKETQYF. The chain is built from TRBV21-1 and TRBJ2-5; TRBD1, the table's D call, was not compared with the DNA. TRBV21-1 is annotated as a pseudogene. The CDR3 covers 13 residues.